Below, 21 T cell receptor beta chains from the same sample are listed, as sequenced in a study of control samples from healthy donors and cancer patients. Clones were sequenced by immunoSEQ multiplex PCR, and TCRdb holds only the in-frame ones, with some missing. The sample lists around 180,000 clones, 80% to 95% occurring once. Sequencing was done on a sample of blood. The origin of the receptors is a woman in her 40s in good health.

The J gene is TRBJ1-6, the V gene TRBV4-2; TRBD1 matches at 8 bases. The trim removed 0 bases at V and 6 bases at J, leaving 10 bases unmatched. The CDR3 is 18 residues long. In germline, CDR1 is LGHNA, CDR2 YNFKEQ. The DNA of the CDR3 is TGTGCCAGCAGCCAAGATACGAGGCGGCAGGGGGCTAATTCACCCCTCCACTTT. Translation: CASSQDTRRQGANSPLHF.

The chain links TRBV5-1 to TRBJ1-6; 8 bases match TRBD1. Germline V lookup: CDR1 SGHRS, CDR2 YFSETQ. This CDR3 spans 16 amino acids. V was clipped by 4 bases and J by 5 bases; unmatched bases: 8. The CDR3 nucleotides are TGCGCCAGCAGCGTACAGACAGGGGATAATAATTCACCCCTCCACTTT. Translated: CASSVQTGDNNSPLHF.

The rearrangement links TRBV19 to TRBJ1-1; TRBD1 might be the D (5 bases). This CDR3 comprises 13 residues. Trimming cost V 3 bases and J 5 bases, with 10 bases left between them. Germline CDR1 and CDR2: LNHDA and SQIVND (reference sequence). CDR3 DNA: TGTGCCAGTAGTATGCCAGGGTGGACTGAAGCTTTCTTT. Translated: CASSMPGWTEAFF.

Here the CDR3 DNA reads TGTGCCACCAGTGAAAGAGGGGGCGTTTCCAAAAACATTCAGTACTTC. Translating gives CATSERGGVSKNIQYF. The genes are TRBV24-1 and TRBJ2-4; 7 bases agree with TRBD1. This CDR3 comprises 16 residues. V was pared by 4 bases and J by 2 bases, with 7 bases of the junction left unmatched. Germline V lookup: CDR1 KGHDR, CDR2 SFDVKD.

Only a few counts were recorded for this clone. The genes are TRBV7-3 and TRBJ2-1; D possibly corresponds to TRBD1 (6 bases). V was pared by 2 bases and J by 8 bases, with 16 bases between. The CDR3 covers 15 residues. Germline assignment: CDR1 SGHTA and CDR2 FQGTGA. Here the CDR3 reads CASSLLVGGRHEQFF. For the CDR3, the DNA is TGTGCCAGCAGCTTATTAGTTGGGGGCCGGCATGAGCAGTTCTTC.

The V call is TRBV3-1 (or the pseudogene TRBV3-2), the J call TRBJ1-1, with D possibly TRBD1 on 5 matching bases. Per the germline V gene, CDR1 is LGHDT and CDR2 is YNNKEL (reference sequence). Trimming removed 0 bases at V and 13 bases at J, with 21 bases between. This CDR3 has 15 residues. The CDR3 sequence is CASSQDRRGAALGFF. CDR3 bases: TGTGCCAGCAGCCAAGATCGCCGGGGCGCGGCGTTAGGTTTCTTT.

The chain joins TRBV12-3 or TRBV12-4 to TRBJ1-2; D remains ambiguous. V was pared by 9 bases and J by 3 bases, with 8 bases between. This CDR3 has 11 residues. The CDR3: CASKTYYGYTF. Here the CDR3 DNA reads TGTGCCAGTAAGACGTACTATGGCTACACCTTC.

The CDR3 bases are TGTGCCAGCAGTGAAGCCCCGCCGCGAGGCAATCAGCCCCAGCATTTT. This codes for CASSEAPPRGNQPQHF. V usage is TRBV2 and J usage is TRBJ1-5; D ambiguous. The germline V and J ends were trimmed by 0 bases and 2 bases, with 11 bases remaining between them. The CDR3 is made up of 16 amino acids. The germline gives CDR1 SNHLY, CDR2 FYNNEI.

The chain uses TRBV9 and TRBJ2-2, with D unresolved. V lost 4 bases and J lost 1, with 8 bases in between. Germline V gene data show CDR1 as SGDLS and CDR2 as YYNGEE. CDR3 size: 14 residues. The CDR3 here is CASSPRLNTGELFF. The CDR3, as DNA: TGTGCCAGCAGCCCTAGACTGAACACCGGGGAGCTGTTTTTT.

This chain links TRBV7-8 with TRBJ1-5; 7 bases are shared with TRBD1. The trim removed 4 bases at V and 5 bases at J, leaving 8 bases unmatched. CDR1 and CDR2 from the germline V gene are SGHVS and FQNEAQ. This CDR3 comprises 15 residues. CDR3 sequence: CASSSLVQGDQPQHF. Written as DNA, the CDR3 is TGTGCCAGCAGCTCCCTGGTCCAGGGGGATCAGCCCCAGCATTTT.

The chain recombines TRBV7-2 with TRBJ1-3; possible D gene TRBD1, 5 bases. V lost 5 bases and J lost 2, with 10 bases in between. Germline CDR1 is SGHTA and CDR2 is FQGNSA. There are 14 residues in the CDR3. The CDR3 region has the DNA TGTGCCAGCAGCCCCGGGGGAGCTGGAAACACCATATATTTT. It codes for CASSPGGAGNTIYF.

This chain connects TRBV19 to TRBJ2-3; 12 bases align to TRBD1. CDR1 and CDR2 from the germline V gene are LNHDA and SQIVND (reference sequence). The CDR3 length is 15 residues. The V and J ends lost 7 bases and 4 bases, in that order; junction bases with no gene match: 6. The CDR3 region has the DNA TGTGCCAGTATGGGACAGGGGGCCCCCGCAGATACGCAGTATTTT. This codes for CASMGQGAPADTQYF.

The chain joins TRBV6-1 to TRBJ2-1; no clear D. Germline values: CDR1 MNHNS, CDR2 SASEGT. Trimming removed 1 base at V and 1 base at J, with 5 bases between. The length of the CDR3 is 14 residues. The CDR3 region has the DNA TGTGCCAGCAGTGAAGAGCTGTCCTACAATGAGCAGTTCTTC. It is translated as CASSEELSYNEQFF.

This chain uses TRBV9 with TRBJ2-4, with a tentative D call TRBD2 (6 bases). Per germline, CDR1 SGDLS and CDR2 YYNGEE. Trimming cost V 0 bases and J 2 bases, with 12 bases left between them. The CDR3 spans 16 residues. The DNA for the CDR3 is TGTGCCAGCAGCGTAGGGAGTTGGGACTCCAAAAACATTCAGTACTTC. It codes for CASSVGSWDSKNIQYF.

The genes are TRBV5-1 and TRBJ2-7; D might be TRBD2 (6 bases). The V gene lost 5 bases and the J gene lost 0 bases, with 15 bases spanning the gap. From germline, CDR1 is SGHRS and CDR2 YFSETQ. The CDR3 runs 15 residues. The CDR3 region is CASRRGAVSSYEQYF. CDR3 DNA sequence: TGCGCCAGCAGACGCGGGGCGGTAAGCTCCTACGAGCAGTACTTC.

This sequence joins TRBV4-1 and TRBJ1-4; D remains ambiguous. V dropped 4 bases and J dropped 8 bases, with 17 bases sitting between them. The germline V gene has CDR1 MGHRA and CDR2 YSYEKL. The CDR3 has 15 residues. The CDR3 region has the DNA TGCGCCAGCAGCCGCGCACCCGGAGATGGGGAAAAACTGTTTTTT. Translated, it gives CASSRAPGDGEKLFF.

The rearrangement links TRBV7-6 to TRBJ1-1; D remains ambiguous. The CDR3 is 15 amino acids. Trimming removed 2 bases from V and 1 base from J, with 11 bases in between. In germline, CDR1 is SGHVS, CDR2 FNYEAQ. The CDR3 DNA follows: TGTGCCAGCAGCTTAAGTGGCACTTCGAACACTGAAGCTTTCTTT. Translated: CASSLSGTSNTEAFF.

The chain joins TRBV18 to TRBJ1-5, with D unclear. This CDR3 is 14 amino acids long. V lost 3 bases, J lost 4 bases, and 10 bases lay in between. Germline V gives CDR1 KGHSH, CDR2 LQKENI. The CDR3 region has the DNA TGTGCCAGCTCACCTCTCAAGTCGAATCAGCCCCAGCATTTT. Translating it yields CASSPLKSNQPQHF.

The rearrangement links TRBV29-1 to TRBJ1-5, with 11 bases that match TRBD1. Trimming cost V 6 bases and J 5 bases; bases outside gene matches: 3. CDR3 length equals 13 residues. CDR1 SQVTM and CDR2 ANQGSEA come from the germline V gene. The CDR3 loop is CSVGQGADQPQHF. In DNA, the CDR3 is TGCAGCGTAGGACAGGGGGCCGATCAGCCCCAGCATTTT.

The rearrangement links TRBV2 to TRBJ2-1; TRBD2 aligns across 8 bases. The CDR3 consists of 14 residues. Losses at the gene ends were 3 bases for V and 7 bases for J; bases not matched to a gene: 5. Per the germline V gene, CDR1 is SNHLY and CDR2 is FYNNEI. The CDR3 sequence is CASSDSGTRNEQFF. The CDR3 region has the DNA TGTGCCAGCAGTGACTCCGGGACTAGGAATGAGCAGTTCTTC.

This clone was seen more than once but under ten times. The chain employs TRBV5-1 and TRBJ2-3; 8 bases align to TRBD2. Trimming at V came to 4 bases and at J to 6 bases, leaving 13 bases not matched to a gene. CDR3 size: 16 residues. Germline loops: CDR1 SGHRS, CDR2 YFSETQ. CDR3 in amino acids: CASSPLAGGPSDTQYF. The CDR3 DNA sequence: TGCGCCAGCAGCCCACTGGCGGGGGGTCCATCCGATACGCAGTATTTT.